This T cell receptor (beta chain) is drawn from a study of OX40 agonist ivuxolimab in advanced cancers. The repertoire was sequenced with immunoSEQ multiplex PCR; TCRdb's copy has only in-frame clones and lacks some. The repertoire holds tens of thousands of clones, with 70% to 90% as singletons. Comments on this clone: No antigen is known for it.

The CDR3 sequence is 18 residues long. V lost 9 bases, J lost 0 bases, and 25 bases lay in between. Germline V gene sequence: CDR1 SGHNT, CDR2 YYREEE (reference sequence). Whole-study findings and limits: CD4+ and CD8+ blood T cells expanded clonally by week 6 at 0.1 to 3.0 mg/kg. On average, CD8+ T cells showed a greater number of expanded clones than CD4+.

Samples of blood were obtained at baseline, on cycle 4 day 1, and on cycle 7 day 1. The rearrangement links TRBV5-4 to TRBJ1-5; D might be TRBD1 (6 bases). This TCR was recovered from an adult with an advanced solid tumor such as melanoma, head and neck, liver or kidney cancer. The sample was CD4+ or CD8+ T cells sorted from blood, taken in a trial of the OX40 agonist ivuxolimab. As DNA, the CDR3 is TGTGCCATCCAACTAAAGCCTCAGGGGAGAGGTAGCAATCAGCCCCAGCATTTT. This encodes CAIQLKPQGRGSNQPQHF.